The 14 T cell receptor beta chains given below trace back to one sample, sequenced in a study of T cell changes during pregnancy in multiple sclerosis. Produced via immunoSEQ multiplex PCR; TCRdb's table is partial and in-frame only. The sample includes about 40,000 clones, around 90% of them seen just once. The sample was CD4+ T cells from peripheral blood mononuclear cells, taken in the second trimester of pregnancy. The receptors stem from a female donor with multiple sclerosis, enrolled in a pregnancy study.

This sequence joins TRBV7-9 and TRBJ1-2, with a tentative D call TRBD1 (5 bases). This CDR3 is built from 14 residues. V was cut by 1 base and J by 9 bases, with 15 bases left in between. Germline V gene sequence: CDR1 SEHNR, CDR2 FQNEAQ (reference sequence). The DNA of the CDR3 is TGTGCCAGCAGCTTAGTTGGGGCTGCATTAAGCTACACCTTC. As protein: CASSLVGAALSYTF.

V and J are TRBV7-2 and TRBJ2-5; 8 nucleotides align to TRBD1. J gave up 5 bases and V 1 base, and 6 bases lay outside the gene matches. Germline V lookup: CDR1 SGHTA, CDR2 FQGNSA. The CDR3 extends over 15 amino acids. The DNA for the CDR3 is TGTGCCAGCAGCTTAGATGGCAGGGGGCAGGAGACCCAGTACTTC. Protein product: CASSLDGRGQETQYF.

This clone was detected only once. A read error may produce the germline difference seen at one junction end. The chain employs TRBV7-7 and TRBJ2-1, with 8 bases aligning to TRBD2. Germline assignment: CDR1 SSHAT and CDR2 FNYEAQ (reference sequence). The CDR3 contains 16 residues. The CDR3 reads CASSLIRTSHLNEQFF. The CDR3 region has the DNA TGTGCTAGCAGCTTAATCAGGACTAGCCATTTAAATGAGCAGTTCTTC.

The chain employs TRBV6-6 and TRBJ2-1, with 12 bases identical to TRBD2. The junction had 3 bases not matched to a gene; V was cut back by 4 bases and J by 5 bases. This CDR3 region has 15 residues. In germline, CDR1 is MNHNY, CDR2 SVGAGI (reference sequence). The CDR3 reads CASSLRTSGDNEQFF. In nucleotides, the CDR3 is TGTGCCAGCAGTTTACGGACTAGCGGGGACAATGAGCAGTTCTTC.

This chain uses TRBV11-2 with TRBJ2-1; D not resolved. This CDR3 spans 12 amino acids. Germline CDR1 and CDR2: SGHAT and FQNNGV. The V end was cut by 4 bases, the J end by 10 bases, with 11 bases between. The chain's CDR3 is CASSSLGNEQFF. DNA for the CDR3: TGTGCCAGCAGCTCCTTGGGCAACGAGCAGTTCTTC.

The rearrangement links TRBV27 to TRBJ2-2; the match to TRBD2 covers 11 bases. The CDR3 is made up of 18 amino acids. Looked up from germline, CDR1 is MNHEY and CDR2 is SMNVEV (reference sequence). V was clipped by 1 base and J by 2 bases; unmatched bases: 6. The CDR3 coding sequence is TGTGCCAGCAGTTTATTGGGTCTAGCGGGAGGTAACACCGGGGAGCTGTTTTTT. Protein: CASSLLGLAGGNTGELFF.

In DNA form, the CDR3 reads TGTGCCAGCTCACCATCCGGGACAGGGTATACTGAGCAGTTCTTC. Translating it yields CASSPSGTGYTEQFF. J is TRBJ2-1 and V is TRBV18; 9 bases align to TRBD1. Germline CDR1 is KGHSH and CDR2 is LQKENI. This CDR3 comprises 15 residues. V shed 2 bases, J shed 9 bases, and the junction held 8 bases outside the gene matches.

The V call is TRBV25-1, the J call TRBJ1-3; D remains unclear. The germline CDR1 and CDR2 sequences are MGHDK and SYGVNS. Trimming removed 3 bases at V and 0 bases at J, with 6 bases between. The CDR3 has 14 residues. The CDR3 region has the DNA TGTGCCAGCAGTGATCCCCGCTCTGGAAACACCATATATTTT. Translating gives CASSDPRSGNTIYF.

The gene calls are TRBV28 and TRBJ2-7; 14 bases agree with TRBD2. The germline CDR1 and CDR2 sequences are MDHEN and SYDVKM. V shed 2 bases, J shed 8 bases, and the junction held 8 bases outside the gene matches. CDR3 length: 16 amino acids. The CDR3 DNA follows: TGTGCCAGCAGTTTACCGGGGACTAGCGGGAGTAACAAGCAGTACTTC. Translation: CASSLPGTSGSNKQYF.

The CDR3 sequence is CATSRDGQSYTF. The CDR3 bases are TGTGCCACCAGCAGAGATGGACAGTCCTACACCTTC. The chain is built from TRBV15 and TRBJ1-2, with a possible D match to TRBD1 (6 bases). V was cut by 0 bases and J by 10 bases, with 9 bases left in between. The CDR3 consists of 12 residues. CDR1 is LNHNV, CDR2 YYDKDF, per germline (reference sequence). Based on the CDR3 plus reference TRBV15 and TRBJ1-2, the full variable domain is DAMVIQNPRYQVTQFGKPVTLSCSQTLNHNVMYWYQQKSSQAPKLLFHYYDKDFNNEADTPDNFQSRRPNTSFCFLDIRSPGLGDTAMYLCATSRDGQSYTFGSGTRLTVV.

A few counts support this clone. The chain joins TRBV10-3 to TRBJ2-1; no reliable D call. CDR3 length equals 11 residues. V was cut by 6 bases and J by 6 bases, with 6 bases left in between. Looked up from germline, CDR1 is ENHRY and CDR2 is SYGVKD. The CDR3 DNA reads TGTGCCATCAGCCAAATCAATGAGCAGTTCTTC. Protein sequence: CAISQINEQFF.

In regard to this clone: The sample contains more than one DNA sequence encoding this CDR3. The chain couples TRBV5-4 to TRBJ2-2; TRBD2 agrees at 8 bases. The CDR3 loop spans 16 amino acids. CDR1 SGHNT and CDR2 YYREEE come from the germline V gene (reference sequence). V gave up 4 bases and J gave up 0 bases; unmatched junction bases: 5. CDR3: CASSPGRGSNTGELFF. The CDR3 DNA sequence: TGTGCCAGCAGCCCCGGGAGGGGTTCGAACACCGGGGAGCTGTTTTTT.

This rearrangement joins TRBV7-2 to TRBJ2-7; 12 bases line up with TRBD2. V lost 2 bases and J lost 4; bases outside the gene matches: 3. CDR1 and CDR2 (germline): SGHTA, FQGNSA. CDR3 length: 15 residues. Here the CDR3 DNA reads TGTGCCAGCAGCTTACGACTAGCGGGAGCTTACGAGCAGTACTTC. This translates into CASSLRLAGAYEQYF. Looking up the rest from reference TRBV7-2 and TRBJ2-7 gives the full variable domain: GAGVSQSPSNKVTEKGKDVELRCDPISGHTALYWYRQSLGQGLEFLIYFQGNSAPDKSGLPSDRFSAERTGGSVSTLTIQRTQQEDSAVYLCASSLRLAGAYEQYFGPGTRLTVT.

This chain joins TRBV28 and TRBJ2-5; D is uncertain. The CDR3 length is 13 residues. Germline CDR1 and CDR2: MDHEN and SYDVKM. The V gene lost 1 base and the J gene lost 2 bases, with 5 bases spanning the gap. The DNA for the CDR3 is TGTGCCAGCAGTTTATACCGGCAAGAGACCCAGTACTTC. Translation gives CASSLYRQETQYF. Complete variable domain (other parts from reference TRBV28 and TRBJ2-5): DVKVTQSSRYLVKRTGEKVFLECVQDMDHENMFWYRQDPGLGLRLIYFSYDVKMKEKGDIPEGYSVSREKKERFSLILESASTNQTSMYLCASSLYRQETQYFGPGTRLLVL.